One and the same sample provided the 19 T cell receptor beta chains below, sequenced in a study of blood T cell repertoires in COVID-19. The assay was immunoSEQ multiplex PCR, and TCRdb's table has in-frame clones only and misses some. The table shows fewer than 350,000 clones, with around nine tenths occurring only once. Sequences were obtained from peripheral blood. All receptors derive from a man aged 35 to 55 with active or convalescent COVID-19.

This clone occurred a few times. This chain joins TRBV2 and TRBJ1-6; 9 bases are a match to TRBD1. V gave up 6 bases and J gave up 13 bases; unmatched junction bases: 7. Germline values: CDR1 SNHLY, CDR2 FYNNEI. This CDR3 spans 13 amino acids. CDR3 in DNA: TGTGCCAGCAGGGTCTCGGGACAGGGTCCCCTCCACTTT. Encoded protein: CASRVSGQGPLHF.

The chain links TRBV24-1 to TRBJ1-5, with D possibly matching TRBD1 (5 bases). The CDR3 runs to 15 residues. CDR1 and CDR2 (germline): KGHDR, SFDVKD. Trimming shortened V by 2 bases and J by 5 bases, and 12 bases separated the two germline ends. DNA for the CDR3: TGTGCCACCAGTGATTCGGTGGGGGGAGATCAGCCCCAGCATTTT. This encodes CATSDSVGGDQPQHF.

The chain couples TRBV7-8 to TRBJ2-1; tentative D call: TRBD2 (6 bases). This CDR3 has 15 amino acids. The germline gives CDR1 SGHVS, CDR2 FQNEAQ. V was cut by 5 bases and J by 3 bases, with 14 bases left in between. CDR3 in amino acids: CASSPREMDYNEQFF. DNA of the CDR3: TGTGCCAGCAGCCCCCGGGAGATGGACTACAATGAGCAGTTCTTC.

The chain employs TRBV7-3 and TRBJ2-6; TRBD2 matches at 7 bases. The CDR3 runs to 18 residues. The germline CDR1 and CDR2 sequences are SGHTA and FQGTGA. With V trimmed by 5 bases and J by 1 base, 11 bases remained unmatched. CDR3 nucleotides: TGTGCCAGCAGCCGGCGGGGAGCGGGGACTTCTGGGGCCAACGTCCTGACTTTC. This sequence encodes CASSRRGAGTSGANVLTF.

About this clone: The junction and the germline gene differ at one end; a read error may be behind it. The chain carries TRBV3-1 (or the pseudogene TRBV3-2) and TRBJ2-7; TRBD1 aligns across 11 bases. Germline loops: CDR1 LGHDT, CDR2 YNNKEL (reference sequence). There are 13 residues in the CDR3. The CDR3: CASSQEGTGGRVF. CDR3 nucleotide sequence: TGTGCCAGCAGCCAAGAGGGGACAGGGGGACGGGTCTTC.

The gene calls are TRBV6-5 and TRBJ2-3; 8 nucleotides match TRBD1. Losses at the gene ends were 6 bases for V and 5 bases for J; bases not matched to a gene: 10. This CDR3 comprises 15 residues. Per the germline V gene, CDR1 is MNHEY and CDR2 is SVGAGI. CDR3 nucleotide sequence: TGTGCCAGCAGCAATCAGGGGGCAGGTCAAGATACGCAGTATTTT. This codes for CASSNQGAGQDTQYF.

The rearrangement links TRBV14 to TRBJ2-1; weak D call: TRBD2 (6 bases). The CDR3 contains 15 residues. Germline lookup yields CDR1 SGHDN and CDR2 FVKESK. V lost 8 bases and J 0 bases, leaving 14 bases between the germline ends. The CDR3 sequence is CASDVGGSSYNEQFF. Here the CDR3 DNA reads TGTGCCAGCGACGTCGGGGGAAGCTCCTACAATGAGCAGTTCTTC.

The rearrangement links TRBV6-6 to TRBJ2-3; D may be TRBD2 (5 bases). Germline loops: CDR1 MNHNY, CDR2 SVGAGI (reference sequence). V shed 7 bases and J shed 1 base, with 18 bases lying between them. This CDR3 is 16 amino acids long. CDR3 coding DNA: TGTGCCAGCACGGGAATGTGGATGCGCGGCACAGATACGCAGTATTTT. The encoded protein is CASTGMWMRGTDTQYF.

The chain employs TRBV30 and TRBJ1-4, with 9 bases lining up with TRBD1. The length of the CDR3 is 15 residues. The V segment lost 0 bases and the J segment 8 bases; nucleotides outside the gene matches: 7. CDR1 and CDR2 from the germline V gene are GTSNPN and SVGIG (reference sequence). CDR3 region: CAWSVPGTGKEKLFF. DNA of the CDR3: TGTGCCTGGAGTGTACCAGGGACAGGGAAGGAAAAACTGTTTTTT.

The gene calls are TRBV9 and TRBJ2-3; 11 bases are a match to TRBD2. This CDR3 has 16 residues. V lost 3 bases, J lost 4 bases, and 7 bases stayed unmatched. Germline CDR1 is SGDLS and CDR2 is YYNGEE. The CDR3: CASSEVLAGGADTQYF. CDR3 coding DNA: TGTGCCAGCAGCGAAGTCCTAGCGGGAGGTGCAGATACGCAGTATTTT. Using reference TRBV9 and TRBJ2-3 for the parts outside the CDR3, the full variable domain is DSGVTQTPKHLITATGQRVTLRCSPRSGDLSVYWYQQSLDQGLQFLIQYYNGEERAKGNILERFSAQQFPDLHSELNLSSLELGDSALYFCASSEVLAGGADTQYFGPGTRLTVL.

This chain links TRBV30 with TRBJ1-5, with a weak D call TRBD1 (6 bases). CDR3 length: 14 amino acids. Germline V CDR1 and CDR2: GTSNPN, SVGIG (reference sequence). Trimming removed 0 bases at V and 4 bases at J, with 10 bases between. The CDR3 loop reads CAWSVGTRNQPQHF. CDR3 sequence (DNA): TGTGCCTGGAGTGTAGGGACAAGAAATCAGCCCCAGCATTTT. The full variable domain, rest sourced from reference TRBV30 and TRBJ1-5, is SQTIHQWPATLVQPVGSPLSLECTVEGTSNPNLYWYRQAAGRGLQLLFYSVGIGQISSEVPQNLSASRPQDRQFILSSKKLLLSDSGFYLCAWSVGTRNQPQHFGDGTRLSIL.

This clone has ten or more counts. The rearrangement links TRBV2 to TRBJ2-5; TRBD1 matches at 7 bases. Losses at the gene ends were 4 bases for V and 3 bases for J; bases not matched to a gene: 5. This CDR3 is 14 amino acids long. The germline gives CDR1 SNHLY, CDR2 FYNNEI. In DNA form, the CDR3 reads TGTGCCAGCAGTGGAAGACAGGGTGAAGAGACCCAGTACTTC. Residues: CASSGRQGEETQYF.

The chain has TRBV5-1 and TRBJ2-1; the match to TRBD1 covers 8 bases. Losses at the gene ends were 4 bases for V and 4 bases for J; bases not matched to a gene: 7. Germline CDR1 is SGHRS and CDR2 is YFSETQ. The CDR3 sequence is 15 residues long. The CDR3 DNA is TGCGCCAGCAGCATCCGGGACAGGACTTACAATGAGCAGTTCTTC. Translation: CASSIRDRTYNEQFF.

The chain carries TRBV25-1 and TRBJ2-7; 8 bases align to TRBD1. This CDR3 contains 13 residues. The germline V gene has CDR1 MGHDK and CDR2 SYGVNS. V gave up 5 bases and J gave up 3 bases; unmatched junction bases: 3. CDR3: CASSNTGGYEQYF. DNA of the CDR3: TGTGCCAGCAGTAATACAGGGGGCTACGAGCAGTACTTC.

The V call is TRBV3-1 (or the pseudogene TRBV3-2), the J call TRBJ2-3; 12 bases are a match to TRBD2. The CDR3 is made up of 18 amino acids. Germline trimming cut 2 bases from V and 1 base from J; bases unmatched to any gene: 7. Per germline, CDR1 LGHDT and CDR2 YNNKEL (reference sequence). CDR3 DNA sequence: TGTGCCAGCAGCCAATGGCTAGCGGGGGGGATGGGCACAGATACGCAGTATTTT. Protein product: CASSQWLAGGMGTDTQYF.

The genes are TRBV3-1 (or the pseudogene TRBV3-2) and TRBJ2-1; 11 bases agree with TRBD2. With 4 bases clipped from V and 1 base from J, the junction kept 12 bases outside the gene matches. The V gene's germline CDR1 is LGHDT and CDR2 YNNKEL (reference sequence). The CDR3 contains 19 residues. CDR3 sequence reads: CASSLRIAGGGGSYNEQFF. Here the CDR3 DNA reads TGTGCCAGCAGCCTGAGGATAGCGGGAGGGGGAGGGTCCTACAATGAGCAGTTCTTC.

The chain links TRBV6-6 to TRBJ2-7; 10 bases match TRBD1. The ends lost 6 bases at V and 4 bases at J; junction bases unmatched: 6. This CDR3 spans 14 amino acids. Germline loops: CDR1 MNHNY, CDR2 SVGAGI (reference sequence). The CDR3 region is CASRPTGGAYEQYF. CDR3 in DNA: TGTGCCAGCAGACCGACAGGGGGCGCGTACGAGCAGTACTTC.

The chain recombines TRBV5-1 with TRBJ2-7, with unresolved D. Per the germline V gene, CDR1 is SGHRS and CDR2 is YFSETQ. Trimming pared 4 bases from V and 5 bases from J, leaving 10 bases between. The CDR3 runs to 12 residues. CDR3 coding DNA: TGCGCCAGCAGCCTACGCCCGGACGAGCAGTACTTC. It translates to CASSLRPDEQYF.

The chain links TRBV13 to TRBJ2-4; D is unclear. V gave up 1 base and J gave up 0 bases, with 4 bases separating them. Germline V CDR1 and CDR2: PRHDT, FYEKMQ (reference sequence). The CDR3 is 14 amino acids. CDR3 in amino acids: CASSLAGAKNIQYF. The CDR3 DNA reads TGTGCCAGCAGCTTAGCGGGAGCCAAAAACATTCAGTACTTC.